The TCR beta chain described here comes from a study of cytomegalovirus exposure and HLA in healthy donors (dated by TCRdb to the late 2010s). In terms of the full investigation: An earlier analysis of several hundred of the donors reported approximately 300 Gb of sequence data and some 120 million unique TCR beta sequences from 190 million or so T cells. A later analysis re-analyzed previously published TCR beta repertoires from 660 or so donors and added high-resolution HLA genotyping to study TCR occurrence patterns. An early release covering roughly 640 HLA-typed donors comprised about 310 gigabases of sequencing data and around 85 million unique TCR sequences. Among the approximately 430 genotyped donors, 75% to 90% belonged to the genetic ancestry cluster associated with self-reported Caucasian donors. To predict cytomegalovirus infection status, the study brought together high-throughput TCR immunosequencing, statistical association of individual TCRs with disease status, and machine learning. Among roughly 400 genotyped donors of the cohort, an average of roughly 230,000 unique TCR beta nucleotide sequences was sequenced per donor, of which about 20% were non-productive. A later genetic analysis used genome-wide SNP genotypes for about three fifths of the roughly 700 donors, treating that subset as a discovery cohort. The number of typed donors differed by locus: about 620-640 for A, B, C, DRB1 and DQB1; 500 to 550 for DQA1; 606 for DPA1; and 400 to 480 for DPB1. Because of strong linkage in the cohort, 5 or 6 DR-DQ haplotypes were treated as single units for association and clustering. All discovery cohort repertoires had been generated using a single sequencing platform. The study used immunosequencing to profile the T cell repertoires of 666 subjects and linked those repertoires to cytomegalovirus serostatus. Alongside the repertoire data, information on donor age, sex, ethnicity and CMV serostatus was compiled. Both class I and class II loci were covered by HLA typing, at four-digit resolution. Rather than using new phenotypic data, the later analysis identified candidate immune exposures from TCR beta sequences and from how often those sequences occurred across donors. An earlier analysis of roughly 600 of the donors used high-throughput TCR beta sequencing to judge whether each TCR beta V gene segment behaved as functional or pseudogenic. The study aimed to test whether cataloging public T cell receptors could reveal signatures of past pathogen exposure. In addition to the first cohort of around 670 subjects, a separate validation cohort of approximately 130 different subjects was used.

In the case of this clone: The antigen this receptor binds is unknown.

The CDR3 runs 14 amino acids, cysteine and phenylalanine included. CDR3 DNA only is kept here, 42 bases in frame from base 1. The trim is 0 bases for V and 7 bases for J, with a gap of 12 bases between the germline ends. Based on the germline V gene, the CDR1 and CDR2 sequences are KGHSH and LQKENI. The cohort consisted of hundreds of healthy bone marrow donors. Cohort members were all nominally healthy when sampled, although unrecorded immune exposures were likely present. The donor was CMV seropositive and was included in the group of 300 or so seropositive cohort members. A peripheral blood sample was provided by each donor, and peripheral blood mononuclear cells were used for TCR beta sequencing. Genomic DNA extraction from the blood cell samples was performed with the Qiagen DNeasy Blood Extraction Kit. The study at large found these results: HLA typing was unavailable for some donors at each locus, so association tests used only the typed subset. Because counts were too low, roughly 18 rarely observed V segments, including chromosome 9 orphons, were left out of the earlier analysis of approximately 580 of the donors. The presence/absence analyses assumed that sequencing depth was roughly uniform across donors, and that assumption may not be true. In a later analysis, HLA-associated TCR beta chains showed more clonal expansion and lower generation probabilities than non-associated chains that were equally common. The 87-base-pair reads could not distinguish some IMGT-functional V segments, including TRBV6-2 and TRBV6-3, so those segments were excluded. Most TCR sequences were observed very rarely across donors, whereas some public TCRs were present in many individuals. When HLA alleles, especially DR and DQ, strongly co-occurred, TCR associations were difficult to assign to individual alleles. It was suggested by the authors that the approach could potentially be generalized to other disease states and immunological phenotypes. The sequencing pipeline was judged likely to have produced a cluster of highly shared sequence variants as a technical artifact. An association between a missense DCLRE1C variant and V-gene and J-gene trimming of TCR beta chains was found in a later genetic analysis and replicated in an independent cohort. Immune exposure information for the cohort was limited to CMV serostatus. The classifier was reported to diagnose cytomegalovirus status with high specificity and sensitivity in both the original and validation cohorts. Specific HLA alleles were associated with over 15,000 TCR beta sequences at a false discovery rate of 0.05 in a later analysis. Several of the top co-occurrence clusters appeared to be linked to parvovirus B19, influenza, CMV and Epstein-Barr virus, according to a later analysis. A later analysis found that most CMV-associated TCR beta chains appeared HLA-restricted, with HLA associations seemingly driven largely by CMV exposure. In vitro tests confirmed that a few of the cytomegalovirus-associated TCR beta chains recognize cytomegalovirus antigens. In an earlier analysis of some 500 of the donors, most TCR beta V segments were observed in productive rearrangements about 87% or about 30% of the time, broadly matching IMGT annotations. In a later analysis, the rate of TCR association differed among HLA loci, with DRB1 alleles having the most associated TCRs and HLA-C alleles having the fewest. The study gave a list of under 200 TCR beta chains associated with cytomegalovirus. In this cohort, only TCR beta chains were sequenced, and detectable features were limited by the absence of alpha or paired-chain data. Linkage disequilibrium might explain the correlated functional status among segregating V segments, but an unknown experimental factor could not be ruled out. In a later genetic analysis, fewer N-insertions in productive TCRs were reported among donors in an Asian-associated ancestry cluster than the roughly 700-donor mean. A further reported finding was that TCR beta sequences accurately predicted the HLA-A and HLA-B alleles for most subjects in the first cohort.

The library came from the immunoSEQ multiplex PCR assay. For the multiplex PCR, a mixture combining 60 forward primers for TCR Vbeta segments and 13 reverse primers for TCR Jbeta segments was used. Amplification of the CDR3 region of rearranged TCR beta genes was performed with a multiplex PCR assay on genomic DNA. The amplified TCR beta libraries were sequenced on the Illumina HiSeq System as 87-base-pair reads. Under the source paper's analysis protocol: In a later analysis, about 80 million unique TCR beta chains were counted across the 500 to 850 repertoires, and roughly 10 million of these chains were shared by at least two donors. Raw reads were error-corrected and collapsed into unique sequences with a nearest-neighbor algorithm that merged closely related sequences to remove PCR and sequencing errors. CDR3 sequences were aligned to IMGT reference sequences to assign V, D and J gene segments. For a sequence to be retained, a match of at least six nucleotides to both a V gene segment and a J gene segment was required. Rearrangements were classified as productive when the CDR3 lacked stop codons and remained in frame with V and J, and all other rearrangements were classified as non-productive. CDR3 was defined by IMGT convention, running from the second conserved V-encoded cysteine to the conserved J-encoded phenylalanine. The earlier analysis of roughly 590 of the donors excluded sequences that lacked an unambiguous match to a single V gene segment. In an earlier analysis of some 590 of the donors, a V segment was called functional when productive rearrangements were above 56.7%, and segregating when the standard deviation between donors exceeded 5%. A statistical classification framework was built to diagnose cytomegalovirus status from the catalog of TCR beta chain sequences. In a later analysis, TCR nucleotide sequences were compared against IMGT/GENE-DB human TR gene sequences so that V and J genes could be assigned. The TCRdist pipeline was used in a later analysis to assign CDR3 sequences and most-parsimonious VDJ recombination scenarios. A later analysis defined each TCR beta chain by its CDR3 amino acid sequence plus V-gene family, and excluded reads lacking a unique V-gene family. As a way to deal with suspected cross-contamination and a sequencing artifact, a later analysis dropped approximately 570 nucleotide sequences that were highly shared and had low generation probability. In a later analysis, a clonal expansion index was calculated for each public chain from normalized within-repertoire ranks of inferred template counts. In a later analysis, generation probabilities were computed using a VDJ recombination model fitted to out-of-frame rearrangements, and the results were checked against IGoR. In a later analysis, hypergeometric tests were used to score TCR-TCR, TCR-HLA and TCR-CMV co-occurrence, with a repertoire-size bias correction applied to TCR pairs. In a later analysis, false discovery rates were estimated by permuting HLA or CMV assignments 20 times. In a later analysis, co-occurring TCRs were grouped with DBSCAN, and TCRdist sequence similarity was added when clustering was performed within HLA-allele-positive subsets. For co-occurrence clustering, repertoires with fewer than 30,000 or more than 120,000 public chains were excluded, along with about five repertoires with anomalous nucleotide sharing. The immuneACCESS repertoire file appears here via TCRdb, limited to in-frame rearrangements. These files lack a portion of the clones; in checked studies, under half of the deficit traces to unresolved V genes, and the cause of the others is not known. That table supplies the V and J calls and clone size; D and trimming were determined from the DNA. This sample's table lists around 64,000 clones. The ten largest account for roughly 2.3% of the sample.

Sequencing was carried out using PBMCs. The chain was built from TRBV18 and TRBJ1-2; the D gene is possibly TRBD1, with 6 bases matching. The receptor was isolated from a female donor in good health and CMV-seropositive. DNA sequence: TGTGCCAGCTCACCACCGAACAGGGATAGTGGCTACACCTTC. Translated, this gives CASSPPNRDSGYTF.